This T cell receptor (beta chain) came from a study of T cells in Graves' hyperthyroidism and ophthalmopathy (dated by TCRdb to between 2017 and 2020). Background on the whole study: Peripheral blood was collected at initial diagnosis, before any treatment. To identify TCR V-J signatures that set the groups apart, the researchers used a discovery cohort of roughly 100 patients, made up of about 44 with Graves' ophthalmopathy and 57 with stable Graves' hyperthyroidism. Whether ophthalmopathy could be predicted prospectively was tested in an independent validation cohort made up of roughly 19 hyperthyroidism patients plus 17 patients who later progressed to ophthalmopathy. The 100 or so discovery patients were randomly split 7:3 into training and test sets. In addition, the study compared T-cell repertoires in thyroid tissue and in blood from five or six Graves' hyperthyroidism patients. Once sampling was done, hyperthyroidism patients were given methimazole at a starting dose of 30 mg daily, whereas ophthalmopathy patients were given high-dose intravenous methylprednisolone. The paper describes TCR Vbeta CDR3 sequencing of 120 to 150 peripheral blood samples, made up of 40 to 45 ophthalmopathy patients, around 78 hyperthyroidism patients and about 17 progressor patients. Overall results and qualifications from the work: In validation, the model predicted progression to ophthalmopathy with approximately 71% sensitivity and roughly 72% specificity, a median of approximately 6.7 months before onset. A model built on a 13 V-J signature distinguished ophthalmopathy from stable hyperthyroidism, reaching about 89% sensitivity and under 84% specificity in cross-validation and 80%/75% in testing. Blood samples also contained most of the expanded thyroid clonotypes (frequency above 0.001), which suggests that blood repertoires may reflect thyroid immune responses. Sample size was not statistically predetermined, and investigators were not blinded to group allocation.

CDR1 and CDR2 are read off the germline V gene as MDHEN and SYDVKM. Relative to germline, V is missing 4 bases and J is missing 1 base, with 4 bases of the junction outside any gene match. Including cysteine and phenylalanine, the CDR3 has 15 amino acids. Left in the record is the CDR3 DNA by itself, 45 bases read in frame from the first base. A note on this clonotype: This receptor's antigen is unknown. No base qualities exist here, and no much larger clone lies one base off it.

Amplification of TCR beta CDR3 regions was carried out from RNA transcripts. The TCR CDR3 was subjected to a first round of RT-PCR using the HTBI primer set and the Qiagen OneStep RT-PCR kit. Libraries were constructed in a second round of multiplex PCR, after which size selection and purification were carried out. Sequencing of the libraries was done on an Illumina HiSeq2000 using paired-end 100 bp reads. For the original study's pipeline: SOAPnuke was used to process the raw data, with reads discarded if the reads contained adapters or uncalled bases, had a mean Phred below 15, or lacked an exact constant-primer or identifier match. COPE v1.2.5 was used to merge high-quality paired reads, and clonotypes were defined as unique nucleotide sequences. Clonotypes were aligned to IMGT TRBV, TRBD and TRBJ reference segments using MiTCR v1.1. The analysis was restricted to V-J combinations with a frequency above 0.0001, which together covered 99.2% of the repertoires. The TCS score was defined as F50 (clonal expansion) divided by E x V (chaos), with BLOSUM62-based TCRdist calculated between CDR3 peptides within each V-J. Welch's t-statistics and random forest reduced some 510 V-J features to roughly 13, which were used in a naive Bayes classifier (R e1071). TCRdb's own reprocessing of the public reads used fastp at Q25 and MiXCR and kept productive beta chains. Each entry merges the rows of one CDR3 protein and shows their most common DNA and genes. These V and J calls derive from TCRdb rather than the authors' analysis. The sample table records hundreds of thousands of distinct CDR3 sequences; about 20% of these occur just once. Approximately 50% of the sample comes from the top ten.

Ophthalmopathy patients had moderately to severely active disease, with a Clinical Activity Score of 3 or more, a NOSPECS grade of 4 or more, and a disease duration of less than 3 months. Exclusion was applied to patients with uncontrolled infections, other autoimmune diseases, pregnancy or lactation. Diagnoses relied on clinical symptoms, serum thyroxine and TRAb, thyroid ultrasound and orbital computed tomography. PBMCs were separated from roughly 9.6 ml of fresh peripheral blood using Ficoll-Paque density gradient centrifugation. Trizol reagent was used to extract total RNA, and RNA quality was then checked on an Agilent 2100 Bioanalyzer.

In this chain, TRBV28 is recombined with TRBJ2-5; 9 junctional bases match TRBD2. The origin of this receptor is a man in his forties with Graves' ophthalmopathy. The sequenced material came from blood. The CDR3 here reads CASSSGLAFQETQYF. At the DNA level, the sequence is TGTGCCAGCAGTTCTGGACTAGCGTTCCAAGAGACCCAGTACTTC. The CDR3 plus the reference TRBV28 and TRBJ2-5 genes for the other parts give the full variable domain: DVKVTQSSRYLVKRTGEKVFLECVQDMDHENMFWYRQDPGLGLRLIYFSYDVKMKEKGDIPEGYSVSREKKERFSLILESASTNQTSMYLCASSSGLAFQETQYFGPGTRLLVL.